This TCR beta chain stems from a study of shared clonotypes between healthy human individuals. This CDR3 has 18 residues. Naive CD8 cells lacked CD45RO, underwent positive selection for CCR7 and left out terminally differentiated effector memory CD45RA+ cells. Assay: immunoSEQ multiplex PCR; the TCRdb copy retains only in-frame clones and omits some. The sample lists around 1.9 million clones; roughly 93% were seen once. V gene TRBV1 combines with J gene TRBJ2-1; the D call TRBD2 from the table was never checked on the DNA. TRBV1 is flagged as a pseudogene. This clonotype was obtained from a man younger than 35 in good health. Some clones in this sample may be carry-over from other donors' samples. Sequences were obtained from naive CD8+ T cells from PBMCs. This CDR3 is CTSSQGTSGRVVISEQFF. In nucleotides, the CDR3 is TGCACCAGCAGCCAGGGGACTAGCGGGAGAGTGGTCATCAGTGAGCAGTTCTTC.